Presented here are 12 T cell receptor beta chains from one specimen sequenced in a study of cytomegalovirus exposure and HLA in healthy donors. Primers: 60 Vbeta forward and 13 Jbeta reverse. TCRdb's copy holds only in-frame clones and misses some; the assay was immunoSEQ multiplex PCR. The sample lists about 130,000 clones, more than 9% occurring once. Material: PBMCs. The receptor set was obtained from a woman aged 18-29 years in good health and CMV-seropositive.

The V gene is TRBV10-3, the J gene TRBJ1-1; a weak D match, TRBD1 (6 bases). Trimming removed 10 bases at V and 3 bases at J, with 15 bases between. Germline loops: CDR1 ENHRY, CDR2 SYGVKD. The CDR3 is 13 amino acids. CDR3 DNA sequence: TGTGCCACATTAACAGGGATCGACACTGAAGCTTTCTTT. This gives the protein CATLTGIDTEAFF.

The gene calls are TRBV19 and TRBJ1-1; D uncertain. The germline V gene encodes CDR1 LNHDA and CDR2 SQIVND (reference sequence). The CDR3 runs 13 residues. The V and J ends lost 1 base and 4 bases respectively, with 7 bases between them. DNA of the CDR3: TGTGCCAGTAGTATAGTTCCGGGCACTGAAGCTTTCTTT. As protein: CASSIVPGTEAFF. Full variable domain (missing parts from reference TRBV19 and TRBJ1-1): DGGITQSPKYLFRKEGQNVTLSCEQNLNHDAMYWYRQDPGQGLRLIYYSQIVNDFQKGDIAEGYSVSREKKESFPLTVTSAQKNPTAFYLCASSIVPGTEAFFGQGTRLTVV.

The chain links TRBV14 to TRBJ1-1; weak D call: TRBD1 (6 bases). Trimming shortened V by 1 base and J by 8 bases, and 11 bases separated the two germline ends. The CDR3 is 13 amino acids. CDR1 is SGHDN and CDR2 is FVKESK in the germline V gene. The CDR3 DNA sequence: TGTGCCAGCAGCCAAGTTGGGGGCGGAGAAGCTTTCTTT. It yields the protein CASSQVGGGEAFF.

This clone was seen only a few times. The rearrangement uses TRBV28 and TRBJ2-3, with 7 bases lining up with TRBD2. J was trimmed by 7 bases and V by 2 bases; bases with no gene match: 9. Looked up from germline, CDR1 is MDHEN and CDR2 is SYDVKM. The CDR3 runs 15 residues. The CDR3 sequence is CASSLNRLAVYTQYF. The CDR3 coding sequence is TGTGCCAGCAGTTTAAACCGACTAGCTGTGTATACGCAGTATTTT.

This clone was detected only a few times. The V call is TRBV5-1, the J call TRBJ2-5, with 7 bases identical to TRBD1. The CDR3 has 19 amino acids. Germline V gives CDR1 SGHRS, CDR2 YFSETQ. With 0 bases clipped from V and 2 bases from J, the junction kept 16 bases outside the gene matches. The DNA for the CDR3 is TGCGCCAGCAGCTTGGTCGCAAACAAAGGGACAGCTCATCAAGAGACCCAGTACTTC. This encodes CASSLVANKGTAHQETQYF.

This clone was counted a single time. The V call is TRBV19, the J call TRBJ2-4; D is perhaps TRBD2 (6 bases). The V gene lost 1 base and the J gene lost 2 bases, with 12 bases spanning the gap. Germline assignment: CDR1 LNHDA and CDR2 SQIVND (reference sequence). CDR3 length equals 16 residues. The CDR3 loop reads CASSIGGGRTKNIQYF. The DNA of the CDR3 is TGTGCCAGTAGTATAGGTGGGGGGAGGACCAAAAACATTCAGTACTTC.

This clone was counted a few times. The chain uses TRBV5-1 and TRBJ1-1; 7 nucleotides match TRBD1. The CDR3 length is 14 residues. V shed 0 bases and J 2 bases; nucleotides not matched to a gene: 1. Germline loops: CDR1 SGHRS, CDR2 YFSETQ. CDR3 DNA: TGCGCCAGCAGCTTGGGGGACAGCAACACTGAAGCTTTCTTT. Translated, it gives CASSLGDSNTEAFF. Complete variable domain (other parts from reference TRBV5-1 and TRBJ1-1): KAGVTQTPRYLIKTRGQQVTLSCSPISGHRSVSWYQQTPGQGLQFLFEYFSETQRNKGNFPGRFSGRQFSNSRSEMNVSTLELGDSALYLCASSLGDSNTEAFFGQGTRLTVV.

This chain joins TRBV6-6 and TRBJ2-5, with 9 nucleotides matching TRBD1. The end of the DNA fits TRBJ2-7 better, so the J call may be wrong. This CDR3 comprises 14 residues. The germline V gene has CDR1 MNHNY and CDR2 SVGAGI (reference sequence). This chain's CDR3 is CASSLGQGSYEQYF. CDR3 DNA sequence: TGTGCCAGCAGTTTGGGACAGGGATCCTACGAGCAGTACTTC.

On this clone: A junction boundary mismatches the germline segment, possibly from a read error. The V and J genes are TRBV7-9 and TRBJ1-1; D might be TRBD1 (5 bases). The CDR3 loop spans 12 amino acids. Germline V gene lookup returns CDR1 SEHNR and CDR2 FQNEAQ (reference sequence). In DNA form, the CDR3 reads TGTGCCAGCGCGGGGGAAATCACTAAAGCTTTCTTT. This translates into CASAGEITKAFF.

This clone was counted between two and nine times. The chain combines TRBV6-5 with TRBJ1-1; tentatively, D is TRBD1 (6 bases). The V and J ends lost 6 bases and 7 bases respectively, with 21 bases between them. The germline V gene has CDR1 MNHEY and CDR2 SVGAGI. The CDR3 consists of 15 residues. CDR3 bases: TGTGCCAGCAGGGGACCAGGGGCCACTATGAATGAAGCTTTCTTT. This codes for CASRGPGATMNEAFF.

In this sample, this clone turned up a few times. DNA for the CDR3: TGTGCCAGCAGCTTGGGGGGGAGCACTGAAGCTTTCTTT. Translation gives CASSLGGSTEAFF. J is TRBJ1-1 and V is TRBV7-9; the D gene is possibly TRBD1 (5 bases). Trimming cost V 3 bases and J 4 bases, with 9 bases left between them. Looked up from germline, CDR1 is SEHNR and CDR2 is FQNEAQ (reference sequence). The CDR3 runs to 13 residues.

This clone was seen a few times. This chain uses TRBV6-5 with TRBJ2-7, with 8 nucleotides matching TRBD2. This CDR3 comprises 15 residues. Germline CDR1 and CDR2: MNHEY and SVGAGI. Trimming took 6 bases from V and 2 from J; bases not matched to a gene: 9. The CDR3 DNA follows: TGTGCCAGCAGCCGCTGGACTAGCAGGACCTACGAGCAGTACTTC. This codes for CASSRWTSRTYEQYF.